This T cell receptor beta chain was captured by sequencing in a study of T cell responses to AZD1222 COVID-19 vaccine. Study-wide findings and caveats: Clonal diversity was possibly underestimated, and the donors were mostly white British, with more females. Scientists sampled the repertoires only once the peak T cell response had passed. An increase in Spike-specific TCR breadth and depth was observed after two AZD1222 doses. Vaccine-related CD4 TCRs covered spike, predominating at 160-218 and 743-854.

Note on this clone: The antigen is not known.

Assay used: immunoSEQ multiplex PCR; TCRdb lists only in-frame clones, some missing. The profile covers under 150,000 clones, with roughly 92% appearing a single time and 1.6% taken by the ten largest. This clonotype originated in an adult who received the AZD1222 COVID-19 vaccine. The specimen was peripheral blood, collected 28 days after the second AZD1222 dose.

The CDR3 is CASSLVSGRPYNEQFF. The DNA of the CDR3 is TGTGCCAGCAGTTTAGTTAGCGGGAGGCCCTACAATGAGCAGTTCTTC. This sequence joins TRBV27 and TRBJ2-1, with 10 bases aligning to TRBD2. The CDR3 loop spans 16 amino acids. Germline values: CDR1 MNHEY, CDR2 SMNVEV (reference sequence). With 2 bases clipped from V and 2 bases from J, the junction kept 3 bases outside the gene matches.